This note documents a single T cell receptor (beta chain) sequence. What it recognizes is unknown. J gave up 10 bases and V 7 bases, and 10 bases lay outside the gene matches. Germline loops: CDR1 MDHEN, CDR2 SYDVKM. The CDR3 has 15 residues. TCRdb re-analysed the 5' RACE reads in MiXCR, keeping a single row per CDR3 protein. This repertoire shows around 490,000 distinct CDR3 sequences, under 5.5% found once; its top ten account for 3% to 4%. This record belongs to a study of CD8 T cells in ankylosing spondylitis. Study-level findings and limits: In synovial fluid and blood from reactive arthritis, some motif variants were previously reported. Blood from ankylosing spondylitis patients appeared to carry a characteristic roughly eight-variant TCR beta motif. Disease-linked clones had a CD8+ phenotype and relatively low frequency in peripheral blood.

Sequenced material: blood, either unsorted or a sorted T cell fraction (not recorded which). The sequence was collected from a male donor with ankylosing spondylitis. The chain uses TRBV28 and TRBJ2-1; TRBD2 matches 13 bases. The CDR3 DNA is TGTGCCAGCACCCCCGGGACTAGCGGGAAAAGAGAGCAGTTCTTC. Its translation is CASTPGTSGKREQFF.